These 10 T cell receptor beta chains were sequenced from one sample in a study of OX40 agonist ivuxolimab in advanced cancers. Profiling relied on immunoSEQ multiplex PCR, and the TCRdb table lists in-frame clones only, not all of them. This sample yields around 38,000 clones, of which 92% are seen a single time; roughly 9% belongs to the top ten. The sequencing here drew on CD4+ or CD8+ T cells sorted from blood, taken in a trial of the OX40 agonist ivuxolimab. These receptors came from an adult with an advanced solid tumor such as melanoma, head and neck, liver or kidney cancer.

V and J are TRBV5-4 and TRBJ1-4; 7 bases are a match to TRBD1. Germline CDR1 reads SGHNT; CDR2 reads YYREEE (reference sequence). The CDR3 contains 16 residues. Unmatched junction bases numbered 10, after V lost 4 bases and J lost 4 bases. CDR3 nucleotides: TGTGCCAGCAGCCCGGGACAGCTATCCATTAATGAAAAACTGTTTTTT. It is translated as CASSPGQLSINEKLFF.

The CDR3: CASTTDNPRGRYTF. CDR3 DNA: TGTGCCAGCACCACGGACAACCCTCGTGGGCGCTACACCTTC. The rearrangement links TRBV2 to TRBJ1-2; D might be TRBD1 (5 bases). V lost 7 bases and J 9 bases, leaving 21 bases between the germline ends. Germline V lookup: CDR1 SNHLY, CDR2 FYNNEI. The CDR3 has 14 amino acids.

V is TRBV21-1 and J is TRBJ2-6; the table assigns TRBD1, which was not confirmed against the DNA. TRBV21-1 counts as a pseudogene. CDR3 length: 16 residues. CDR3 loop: CASSAVKQSRANVLTF. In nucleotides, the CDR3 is TGTGCCAGCAGCGCTGTTAAACAAAGTCGGGCCAACGTCCTGACTTTC.

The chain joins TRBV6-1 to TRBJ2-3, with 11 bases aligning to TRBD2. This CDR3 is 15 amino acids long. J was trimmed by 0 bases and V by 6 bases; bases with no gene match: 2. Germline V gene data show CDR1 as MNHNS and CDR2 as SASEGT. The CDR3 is CASSWTSGSTDTQYF. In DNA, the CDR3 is TGTGCCAGCAGCTGGACTAGCGGGAGCACAGATACGCAGTATTTT.

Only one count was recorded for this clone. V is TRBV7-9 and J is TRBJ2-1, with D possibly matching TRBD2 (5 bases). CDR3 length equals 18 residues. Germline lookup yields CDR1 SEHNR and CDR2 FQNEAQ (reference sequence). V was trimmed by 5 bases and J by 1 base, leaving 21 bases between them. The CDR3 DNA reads TGTGCCAGCAGCCATCCTAAGGACTCGCCCCATTCCTACAATGAGCAGTTCTTC. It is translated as CASSHPKDSPHSYNEQFF.

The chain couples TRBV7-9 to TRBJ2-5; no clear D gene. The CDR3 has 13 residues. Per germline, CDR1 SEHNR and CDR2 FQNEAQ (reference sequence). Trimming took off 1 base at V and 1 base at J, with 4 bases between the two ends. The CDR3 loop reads CASSLGAQETQYF. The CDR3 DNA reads TGTGCCAGCAGCTTAGGTGCCCAAGAGACCCAGTACTTC.

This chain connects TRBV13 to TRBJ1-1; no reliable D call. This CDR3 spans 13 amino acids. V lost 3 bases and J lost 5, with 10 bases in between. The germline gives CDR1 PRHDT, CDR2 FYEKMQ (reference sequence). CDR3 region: CASSFMLGTEAFF. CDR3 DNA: TGTGCCAGCAGCTTTATGTTGGGTACTGAAGCTTTCTTT.

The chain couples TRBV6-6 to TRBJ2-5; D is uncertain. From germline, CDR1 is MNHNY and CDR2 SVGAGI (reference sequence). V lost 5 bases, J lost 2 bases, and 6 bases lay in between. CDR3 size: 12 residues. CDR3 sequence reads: CASSLDQETQYF. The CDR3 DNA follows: TGTGCCAGCAGTCTGGATCAAGAGACCCAGTACTTC.

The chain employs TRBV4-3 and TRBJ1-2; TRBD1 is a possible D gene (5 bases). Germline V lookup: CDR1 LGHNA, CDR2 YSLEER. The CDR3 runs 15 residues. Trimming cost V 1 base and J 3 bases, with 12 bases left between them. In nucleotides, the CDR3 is TGCGCCAGCAGCCAAGTCTCAGGGTACGACTATGGCTACACCTTC. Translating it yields CASSQVSGYDYGYTF.

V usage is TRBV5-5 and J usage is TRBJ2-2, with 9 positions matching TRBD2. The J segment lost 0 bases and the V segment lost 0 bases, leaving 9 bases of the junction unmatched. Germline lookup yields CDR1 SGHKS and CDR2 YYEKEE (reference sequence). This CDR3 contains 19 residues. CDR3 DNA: TGTGCCAGCAGCTTGGAGGCTAGCGGGATATACGCGAACACCGGGGAGCTGTTTTTT. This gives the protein CASSLEASGIYANTGELFF.